This T cell receptor beta chain was observed in a study of cytomegalovirus exposure and HLA in healthy donors (dated by TCRdb to the late 2010s). Study-level background: The roughly 670 repertoires of the first cohort and the 120 or so validation repertoires were produced on the same platform, according to a later analysis. The study aimed to test whether cataloging public T cell receptors could reveal signatures of past pathogen exposure. High-throughput TCR immunosequencing, statistical association of individual TCRs with disease status, and machine learning were combined to predict cytomegalovirus infection status. Along with the roughly 670-subject first cohort, a separate validation cohort of about 110 different subjects was used. Broad study findings and their caveats: A total of 150 to 200 TCR beta chains were listed by the study as associated with cytomegalovirus. Of the cluster scores, 90% to 95% were above 0 in a later analysis, which found that TCRs clustered in the first cohort also tended to co-occur in the approximately 110 validation repertoires. Cytomegalovirus status was reported to be diagnosed by the classifier with high specificity and sensitivity in both the original and validation cohorts. In vitro tests confirmed that three of the cytomegalovirus-associated TCR beta chains recognize cytomegalovirus antigens. While some public TCRs were present in many individuals, most TCR sequences turned up only very rarely across donors. The authors suggested that the approach could potentially be generalized to other disease states and immunological phenotypes. The validation cohort had no HLA typing available for a later analysis, so co-occurrence within that cohort was assessed over all 110 or so repertoires.

With regard to this clone: Its antigen remains undetermined. No per-base quality is available; no much larger clone lies one base away.

The library relied on the immunoSEQ multiplex PCR assay. Turning to the authors' computational methods: A statistical classification framework was built for diagnosing cytomegalovirus status from the catalog of TCR beta chain sequences. Held by TCRdb, this immuneACCESS table contains in-frame sequences only and omits some clones. Under half of the omission traces to an unresolved V gene where checked; the cause of the rest is unknown. The DNA was the basis for D and trimming; V, J and clone size are from that table. Across this sample there are 160,000 or so clones, with roughly 83% seen only once. Together, the top ten hold roughly 10% of the sample. Separate from the roughly 650-subject first cohort, the validation cohort of over 90 subjects was the group to which the donors belonged. CDR1 and CDR2 (SGHTA, FQGTGA) derive from the germline V gene. Trimming at the junction amounts to 2 bases on V and 2 bases on J, and the germline ends lie 10 bases apart. The CDR3 holds 15 amino acids from the cysteine to the phenylalanine. Kept here is only the CDR3 DNA, which spans 45 bases and is read in frame from base 1.

The TCR was taken from a man aged 25-45 years in good health and CMV-seropositive. The chain couples TRBV7-3 to TRBJ2-1; a tentative D call is TRBD2 (6 bases match). Sequenced input: PBMCs. The nucleotide sequence is given as TGTGCCAGCAGCTTAGCGGGGTCGACCTACAATGAGCAGTTCTTC. Its translation reads: CASSLAGSTYNEQFF.